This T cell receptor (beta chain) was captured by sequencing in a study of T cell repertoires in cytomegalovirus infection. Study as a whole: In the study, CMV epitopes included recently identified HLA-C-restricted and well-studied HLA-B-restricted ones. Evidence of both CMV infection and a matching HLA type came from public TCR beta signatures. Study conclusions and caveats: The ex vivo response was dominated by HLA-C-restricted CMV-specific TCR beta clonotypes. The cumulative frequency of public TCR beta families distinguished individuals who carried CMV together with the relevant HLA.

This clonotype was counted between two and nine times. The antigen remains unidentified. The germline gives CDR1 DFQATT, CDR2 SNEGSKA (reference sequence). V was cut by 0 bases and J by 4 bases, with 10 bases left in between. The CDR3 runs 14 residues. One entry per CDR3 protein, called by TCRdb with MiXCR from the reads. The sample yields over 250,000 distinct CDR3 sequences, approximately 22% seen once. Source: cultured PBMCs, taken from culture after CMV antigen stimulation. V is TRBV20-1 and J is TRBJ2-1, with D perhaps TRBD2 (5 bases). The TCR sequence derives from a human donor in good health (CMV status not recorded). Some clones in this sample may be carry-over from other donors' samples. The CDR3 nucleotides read TGCAGTGCTAGAGATCCAGCGGCTTACAATGAGCAGTTCTTC. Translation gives CSARDPAAYNEQFF.